What follows is one TCR beta chain and its context. The antigen remains unidentified. This CDR3 is built from 16 residues. From germline, CDR1 is MGHRA and CDR2 YSYEKL. V was clipped by 1 base and J by 6 bases, with 16 bases between them. Unique molecular identifiers had been added to the TCR beta cDNA libraries. Starting from roughly 1.1 to 9.2 million T cells, the study yielded approximately 460,000 cDNA molecules. TCRdb re-called the PCR reads with MiXCR, one entry per CDR3 protein. The table lists roughly 650,000 distinct CDR3 sequences, 55% to 60% of them singletons. The data stem from a study of post-analysis software for immune sequencing data. Study-level findings and limits: Compared with controls, patients had more of about 5 TRBV segments, including TRBV5-6, TRBV5-1 and TRBV20-1. Strong same-batch co-clustering of samples appeared with F measure clustering. Patients with multiple sclerosis recorded significantly lower normalized Chao1 diversity than controls, the study found.

This sequence originates from a girl aged 2-10 years with multiple sclerosis. Source material: blood. J is TRBJ2-1 and V is TRBV4-1, with D possibly matching TRBD1 (5 bases). The CDR3 sequence: CASSQVSKGKGNEQFF. CDR3 DNA: TGCGCCAGCAGCCAAGTGTCGAAGGGGAAAGGCAATGAGCAGTTCTTC.